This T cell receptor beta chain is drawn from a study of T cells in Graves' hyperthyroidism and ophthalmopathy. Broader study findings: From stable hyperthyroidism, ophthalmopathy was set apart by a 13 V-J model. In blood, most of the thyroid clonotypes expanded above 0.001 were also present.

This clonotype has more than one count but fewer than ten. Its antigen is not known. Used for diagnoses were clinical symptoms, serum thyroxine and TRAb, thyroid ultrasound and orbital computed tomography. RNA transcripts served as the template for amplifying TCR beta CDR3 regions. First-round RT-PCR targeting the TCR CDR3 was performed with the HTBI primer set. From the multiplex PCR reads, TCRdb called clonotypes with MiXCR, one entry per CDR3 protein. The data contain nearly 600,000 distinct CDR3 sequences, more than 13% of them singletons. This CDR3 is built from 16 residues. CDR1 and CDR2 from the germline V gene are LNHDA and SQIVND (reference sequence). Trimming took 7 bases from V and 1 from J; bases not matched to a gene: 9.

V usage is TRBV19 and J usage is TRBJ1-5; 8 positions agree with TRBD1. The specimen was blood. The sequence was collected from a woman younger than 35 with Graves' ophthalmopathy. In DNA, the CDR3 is TGTGCCAGTAATGGCCTCCCAGGGGGCAGCAATCAGCCCCAGCATTTT. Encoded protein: CASNGLPGGSNQPQHF.